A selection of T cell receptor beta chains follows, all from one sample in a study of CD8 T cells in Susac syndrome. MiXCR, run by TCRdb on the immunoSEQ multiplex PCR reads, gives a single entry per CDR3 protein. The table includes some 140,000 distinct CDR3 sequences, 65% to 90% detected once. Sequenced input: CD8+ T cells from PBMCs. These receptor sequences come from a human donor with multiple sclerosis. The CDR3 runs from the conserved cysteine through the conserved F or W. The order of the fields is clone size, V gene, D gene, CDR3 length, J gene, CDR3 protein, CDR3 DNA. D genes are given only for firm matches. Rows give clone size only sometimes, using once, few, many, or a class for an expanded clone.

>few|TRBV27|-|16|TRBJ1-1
CASSFSTGQTNTEAFF
TGTGCCAGCAGTTTTTCTACCGGACAGACGAACACTGAAGCTTTCTTT
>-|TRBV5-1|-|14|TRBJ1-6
CASSPGRNNSPLHF
TGCGCCAGCAGCCCGGGACGGAATAATTCACCCCTCCACTTT
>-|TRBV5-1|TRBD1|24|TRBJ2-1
CASSWRGGTGLVAILDQKYNEQFF
TGCGCCAGCAGCTGGAGGGGCGGGACAGGGTTAGTCGCAATCCTCGATCAAAAATACAATGAGCAGTTCTTC
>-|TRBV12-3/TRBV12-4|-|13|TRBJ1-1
CASSLSWNTEAFF
TGTGCCAGCAGTTTAAGCTGGAACACTGAAGCTTTCTTT
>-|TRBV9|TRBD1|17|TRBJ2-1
CASSPYSGGSSPNEQFF
TGTGCCAGCAGCCCTTACTCAGGGGGCTCCTCTCCAAATGAGCAGTTCTTC
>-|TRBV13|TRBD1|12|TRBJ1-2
CASSSTGERYTF
TGTGCCAGCAGCTCGACAGGGGAGCGCTACACCTTC
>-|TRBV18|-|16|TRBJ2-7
CASSPSTGGLGYEQYF
TGTGCCAGCTCACCATCCACGGGGGGCCTAGGTTACGAGCAGTACTTC
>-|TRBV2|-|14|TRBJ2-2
CASSDAANTGELFF
TGTGCCAGCAGTGACGCGGCAAACACCGGGGAGCTGTTTTTT
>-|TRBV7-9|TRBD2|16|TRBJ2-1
CASSPQAGVGINEQFF
TGTGCCAGCAGCCCCCAAGCGGGAGTAGGGATCAATGAGCAGTTCTTC
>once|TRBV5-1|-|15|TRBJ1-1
CASSSSGRGNTEAFF
TGCGCCAGCAGCTCCTCGGGCAGGGGGAACACTGAAGCTTTCTTT
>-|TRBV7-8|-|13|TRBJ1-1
CASSPGGVAEAFF
TGTGCCAGCAGCCCTGGGGGGGTCGCTGAAGCTTTCTTT
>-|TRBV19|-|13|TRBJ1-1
CASIRGGNTEAFF
TGTGCCAGTATCCGCGGGGGGAACACTGAAGCTTTCTTT
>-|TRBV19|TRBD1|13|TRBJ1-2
CASSLDRVYGYTF
TGTGCCAGTAGTTTGGACAGGGTCTATGGATACACCTTC
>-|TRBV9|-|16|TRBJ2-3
CASSVDGGGSTDTQYF
TGTGCCAGCAGCGTAGACGGCGGTGGGAGCACAGATACGCAGTATTTT
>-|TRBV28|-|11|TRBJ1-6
CAARGDSPLHF
TGTGCCGCTCGTGGGGATTCACCCCTCCACTTT
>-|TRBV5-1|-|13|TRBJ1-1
CASSLAGSTEAFF
TGCGCCAGCAGCTTGGCCGGAAGCACTGAAGCTTTCTTT
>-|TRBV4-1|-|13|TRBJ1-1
CASSPNRVTEASF
TGCGCCAGCAGCCCCAACAGGGTCACTGAAGCTTCCTTT
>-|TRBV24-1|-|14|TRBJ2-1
CATSAKDSYNEQFF
TGTGCCACCAGTGCTAAAGATAGCTACAATGAGCAGTTCTTC
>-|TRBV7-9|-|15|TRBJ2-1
CASSSRVGRYNEQFF
TGTGCCAGCAGCTCCCGGGTGGGTCGGTACAATGAGCAGTTCTTC
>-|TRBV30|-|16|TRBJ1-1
CAWSSGLSAGSTEAFF
TGTGCCTGGAGTTCCGGACTTTCGGCGGGCAGCACTGAAGCTTTCTTT
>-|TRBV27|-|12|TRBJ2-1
CASSLPPGAWFF
TGTGCCAGCAGTTTACCCCCAGGGGCATGGTTCTTC
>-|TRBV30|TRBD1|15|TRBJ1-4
CAWSRTGRFGEKLFF
TGTGCCTGGAGTCGGACAGGGAGGTTCGGTGAAAAACTGTTTTTT
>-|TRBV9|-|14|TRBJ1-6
CASSEAVVNSPLHF
TGTGCCAGCAGCGAAGCAGTAGTGAATTCACCCCTCCACTTT
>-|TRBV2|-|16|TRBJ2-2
CASSEVDRLNTGELFF
TGTGCCAGCAGTGAGGTGGACAGACTGAACACCGGGGAGCTGTTTTTT
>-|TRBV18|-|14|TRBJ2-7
CASSPGLDRRKQYF
TGTGCCAGCTCACCCGGGTTAGATCGTCGGAAGCAGTACTTC
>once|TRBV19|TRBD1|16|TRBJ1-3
CASSSYGTASGNTIYF
TGTGCCAGTAGTTCGTACGGGACAGCCTCTGGAAACACCATATATTTT
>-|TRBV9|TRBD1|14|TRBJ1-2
CASSVGRTGGGYTF
TGTGCCAGCAGCGTAGGTAGGACAGGGGGTGGCTACACCTTC
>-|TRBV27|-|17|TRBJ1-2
CASALLPGVLPNYGYTF
TGTGCCAGCGCCCTACTCCCAGGGGTTCTACCTAACTATGGCTACACCTTC
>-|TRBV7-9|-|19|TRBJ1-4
CASSGRDGIKRPTNEKLFF
TGTGCCAGCAGCGGCAGGGACGGAATAAAACGTCCAACTAATGAAAAACTGTTTTTT
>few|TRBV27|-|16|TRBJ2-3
CASSLGIDYATDTQYF
TGTGCCAGCAGCTTAGGGATAGACTACGCCACAGATACGCAGTATTTT
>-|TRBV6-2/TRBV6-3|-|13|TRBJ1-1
CASSYWKNTEAFF
TGTGCCAGCAGTTACTGGAAGAACACTGAAGCTTTCTTT
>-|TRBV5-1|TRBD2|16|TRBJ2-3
CASSPLSGGAADTQYF
TGCGCCAGCAGCCCCCTTAGCGGGGGGGCGGCAGATACGCAGTATTTT
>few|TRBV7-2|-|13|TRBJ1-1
CASSEELNTEAFF
TGTGCCAGCAGTGAGGAGTTGAACACTGAAGCTTTCTTT
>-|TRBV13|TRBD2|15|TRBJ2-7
CASSLRLAVWDEQYF
TGTGCCAGCAGCTTGCGACTAGCGGTTTGGGACGAGCAGTACTTC
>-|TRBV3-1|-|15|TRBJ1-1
CASSPSVWGKTEAFF
TGTGCCAGCAGCCCGTCCGTATGGGGGAAGACTGAAGCTTTCTTT
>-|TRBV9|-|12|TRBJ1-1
CASSPPRFEAFF
TGTGCCAGCAGCCCTCCTCGCTTTGAAGCTTTCTTT
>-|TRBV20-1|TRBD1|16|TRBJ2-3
CSASITGTANTDTQYF
TGCAGTGCTAGTATAACCGGGACAGCTAACACAGATACGCAGTATTTT
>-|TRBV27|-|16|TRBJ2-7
CASSLLVRGREYEQYF
TGTGCCAGCAGTTTATTGGTTCGGGGCAGGGAGTACGAGCAGTACTTC
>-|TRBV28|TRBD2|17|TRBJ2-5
CASSLSGSGGLQETQYF
TGTGCCAGCAGTTTAAGCGGTAGCGGGGGCCTACAAGAGACCCAGTACTTC
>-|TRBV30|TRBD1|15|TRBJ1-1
CAWRNHRGMNTEAFF
TGTGCCTGGAGGAACCACAGGGGAATGAACACTGAAGCTTTCTTT
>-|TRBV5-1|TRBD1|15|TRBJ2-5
CASSLEGQGLETQYF
TGCGCCAGCAGCTTGGAAGGACAGGGCTTGGAGACCCAGTACTTC
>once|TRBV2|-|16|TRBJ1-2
CASAYATSGANYGYTF
TGTGCCAGCGCTTATGCGACGAGTGGTGCTAACTATGGCTACACCTTC
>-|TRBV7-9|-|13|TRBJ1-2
CASSPTTGYGYTF
TGTGCCAGCAGCCCAACAACAGGGTACGGCTACACCTTC
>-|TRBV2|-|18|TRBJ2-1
CASSDSVYGGILNNEQFF
TGTGCCAGCAGTGACTCCGTCTACGGCGGGATACTAAACAATGAGCAGTTCTTC